Below, 20 T cell receptor beta chains from the same sample are listed, as sequenced in a study of T cell changes during pregnancy in multiple sclerosis. TCRdb's table, derived via immunoSEQ multiplex PCR, lists solely in-frame clones and lacks some. The sample contains roughly 100,000 clones, less than 95% of which appear only once. Sequenced here: peripheral blood, sampled in the second trimester of pregnancy. The receptors derive from a female donor in good health, enrolled as a control in a pregnancy study.

This chain uses TRBV28 with TRBJ1-2; 10 nucleotides match TRBD1. V trimming: 7 bases; J trimming: 8 bases; junction bases outside the gene matches: 16. The CDR3 is made up of 16 amino acids. Germline lookup yields CDR1 MDHEN and CDR2 SYDVKM. CDR3 DNA sequence: TGTGCCAGCACCCTTAAGGGGTCCGGGACAGGGGACGGCTACACCTTC. Amino acid sequence: CASTLKGSGTGDGYTF.

The V call is TRBV6-6, the J call TRBJ2-7; the match to TRBD1 covers 9 bases. V lost 2 bases, J lost 3 bases, and 2 bases stayed unmatched. Germline V CDR1 and CDR2: MNHNY, SVGAGI (reference sequence). The CDR3 runs 14 residues. In DNA form, the CDR3 reads TGTGCCAGCAGTTACGAGACAGGGGGCTACGAGCAGTACTTC. Translating it yields CASSYETGGYEQYF.

This chain joins TRBV11-2 and TRBJ2-7; no definite D call. CDR1 is SGHAT, CDR2 FQNNGV, per germline. This CDR3 is built from 13 residues. V lost 3 bases and J lost 6, with 12 bases in between. Here the CDR3 DNA reads TGTGCCAGCAGCTTGATCCAGTGGGCCGAGCAGTACTTC. Translation: CASSLIQWAEQYF.

V is TRBV6-1 and J is TRBJ2-7, with D possibly matching TRBD2 (5 bases). Looked up from germline, CDR1 is MNHNS and CDR2 is SASEGT. V lost 4 bases and J lost 2, with 12 bases in between. There are 14 residues in the CDR3. CDR3 amino acids: CASSVGMTTYEQYF. DNA of the CDR3: TGTGCCAGCAGTGTGGGGATGACTACCTACGAGCAGTACTTC.

V usage is TRBV18 and J usage is TRBJ2-2; a possible D gene is TRBD1 (6 bases). The CDR3 length is 17 residues. V was shortened by 3 bases and J by 6 bases, with 20 bases between the two germline ends. Germline CDR1 and CDR2: KGHSH and LQKENI. CDR3 nucleotide sequence: TGTGCCAGCTCACCGTCCCGGGACACCGGGTCCCCCGGGGAGCTGTTTTTT. It yields the protein CASSPSRDTGSPGELFF.

This clone was seen only once. The V and J genes are TRBV7-2 and TRBJ2-1; no definite D call. The germline gives CDR1 SGHTA, CDR2 FQGNSA. This CDR3 has 15 amino acids. V lost 1 base, J lost 7 bases, and 14 bases lay in between. CDR3 DNA sequence: TGTGCCAGCAGCTTAGAGCCTTACGTTGTAAATGAGCAGTTCTTC. Residues: CASSLEPYVVNEQFF.

The chain links TRBV2 to TRBJ2-5; a possible D gene is TRBD2 (5 bases). V was shortened by 6 bases and J by 7 bases, with 15 bases between the two germline ends. CDR3 length equals 13 residues. CDR1 and CDR2 (germline): SNHLY, FYNNEI. The CDR3 sequence is CASSQDLWGTQYF. DNA of the CDR3: TGTGCCAGCAGCCAGGACTTGTGGGGGACCCAGTACTTC.

The chain couples TRBV19 to TRBJ2-7; 8 bases map to TRBD1. V lost 3 bases, J lost 6 bases, and 10 bases stayed unmatched. CDR1 and CDR2 (germline): LNHDA, SQIVND (reference sequence). The CDR3 sequence is 15 residues long. This CDR3 is CASSIVDRGSSEQYF. Here the CDR3 DNA reads TGTGCCAGTAGTATCGTCGACAGGGGTTCTAGCGAGCAGTACTTC.

This clone was picked up one time. The chain joins TRBV9 to TRBJ1-2; 7 bases line up with TRBD1. Germline values: CDR1 SGDLS, CDR2 YYNGEE. This CDR3 is 16 amino acids long. J gave up 1 base and V 2 bases, and 8 bases lay outside the gene matches. This chain's CDR3 is CASSVGRDRINYGYTF. The CDR3 coding sequence is TGTGCCAGCAGCGTGGGCCGGGACAGAATTAACTATGGCTACACCTTC.

V is TRBV5-6 and J is TRBJ2-7, with D uncertain. V lost 4 bases to trimming and J lost 1 base, with 15 bases between them. Germline-derived CDR1 and CDR2 are SGHDT and YYEEEE. The length of the CDR3 is 15 residues. CDR3 loop: CASSPGEALSYEQYF. The CDR3 DNA follows: TGTGCCAGCAGCCCGGGTGAGGCTCTATCCTACGAGCAGTACTTC.

The chain recombines TRBV5-8 with TRBJ2-7; 9 bases fit TRBD1. V was pared by 3 bases and J by 3 bases, with 7 bases of the junction left unmatched. The CDR3 consists of 15 residues. Germline CDR1 and CDR2: SGHTS and YDEGEE. The CDR3 bases are TGTGCCAGCAGCTGGGGGGGGACAGGGAACTACGAGCAGTACTTC. It codes for CASSWGGTGNYEQYF.

This clone appeared a single time. One end of the junction is discordant with germline, which a read error may explain. The chain joins TRBV7-7 to TRBJ2-1, with 8 bases lining up with TRBD2. The CDR3 is 16 amino acids. Germline V CDR1 and CDR2: SSHAT, FNYEAQ (reference sequence). The CDR3 protein is CASSLRPSGGRDEQFF. In DNA form, the CDR3 reads TGTGCTAGCAGCTTAAGGCCCTCGGGAGGGCGTGATGAGCAGTTCTTC.

V is TRBV4-3 and J is TRBJ2-1; no definite D call. This CDR3 is 17 amino acids long. Trimming left V 0 bases short and J 0 bases short, with 12 bases between. Germline V gives CDR1 LGHNA, CDR2 YSLEER. CDR3 loop: CASSQDGDSSSYNEQFF. The CDR3 coding sequence is TGCGCCAGCAGCCAAGATGGAGACTCGAGCTCCTACAATGAGCAGTTCTTC.

The V gene is TRBV7-9, the J gene TRBJ2-7; 11 bases line up with TRBD2. CDR1 is SEHNR and CDR2 is FQNEAQ in the germline V gene (reference sequence). The CDR3 is made up of 15 amino acids. The J segment lost 4 bases and the V segment lost 5 bases, leaving 7 bases of the junction unmatched. The CDR3 DNA follows: TGTGCCAGCAGCCCTCGACTAGCGGGGATGTACGAGCAGTACTTC. Protein: CASSPRLAGMYEQYF.

This clone was seen repeatedly, ten times or more. The CDR3 is CASSDLAGGNEQFF. The CDR3 bases are TGTGCCAGCAGTGACCTAGCGGGGGGCAATGAGCAGTTCTTC. The chain has TRBV6-4 and TRBJ2-1, with TRBD2 matching 11 bases. The CDR3 spans 14 residues. Trimming removed 2 bases from V and 6 bases from J; junction bases left unmatched: 0. Germline V gives CDR1 MRHNA, CDR2 SNTAGT.

The rearrangement links TRBV6-5 to TRBJ1-5, with TRBD1 as a possible D gene (5 bases). Germline V lookup: CDR1 MNHEY, CDR2 SVGAGI. V shed 0 bases and J shed 3 bases, with 9 bases lying between them. The CDR3 has 15 residues. CDR3 loop: CASSYSGADNQPQHF. CDR3 bases: TGTGCCAGCAGTTACTCTGGGGCAGACAATCAGCCCCAGCATTTT.

This clone was seen only a few times. The V gene is TRBV9, the J gene TRBJ1-6, with a tentative D call TRBD1 (6 bases). Trimming took off 3 bases at V and 11 bases at J, with 18 bases between the two ends. The CDR3 loop spans 15 amino acids. Germline V CDR1 and CDR2: SGDLS, YYNGEE. This CDR3 reads CASSAIRDKGAPLHF. The CDR3 coding sequence is TGTGCCAGCAGCGCAATCCGGGACAAAGGGGCACCCCTCCACTTT.

V and J are TRBV7-9 and TRBJ2-7, with 7 bases identical to TRBD2. The germline V gene has CDR1 SEHNR and CDR2 FQNEAQ (reference sequence). The CDR3 is 16 amino acids. The V segment lost 1 base and the J segment 9 bases; nucleotides outside the gene matches: 15. Here the CDR3 reads CASSLVAGRAGVGQYF. DNA for the CDR3: TGTGCCAGCAGCTTAGTGGCCGGGCGTGCGGGAGTCGGGCAGTACTTC.

This clone has a single count. The CDR3 bases are TGTGCCAGCAGGCCCGGCGGGGGTTCTAATGAGCAGTTCTTC. This codes for CASRPGGGSNEQFF. The chain is built from TRBV28 and TRBJ2-1; 7 bases match TRBD2. The V segment lost 6 bases and the J segment 7 bases; nucleotides outside the gene matches: 9. Germline V lookup: CDR1 MDHEN, CDR2 SYDVKM. CDR3 length: 14 residues.

The chain joins TRBV11-1 to TRBJ1-3; 7 nucleotides agree with TRBD1. Per the germline V gene, CDR1 is SGHAT and CDR2 is FQDESV (reference sequence). The CDR3 is made up of 15 amino acids. V shed 7 bases, J shed 2 bases, and the junction held 8 bases outside the gene matches. CDR3: CASTRDRLTGNTIYF. The CDR3 nucleotides read TGTGCCAGCACCCGGGACAGACTTACTGGAAACACCATATATTTT.